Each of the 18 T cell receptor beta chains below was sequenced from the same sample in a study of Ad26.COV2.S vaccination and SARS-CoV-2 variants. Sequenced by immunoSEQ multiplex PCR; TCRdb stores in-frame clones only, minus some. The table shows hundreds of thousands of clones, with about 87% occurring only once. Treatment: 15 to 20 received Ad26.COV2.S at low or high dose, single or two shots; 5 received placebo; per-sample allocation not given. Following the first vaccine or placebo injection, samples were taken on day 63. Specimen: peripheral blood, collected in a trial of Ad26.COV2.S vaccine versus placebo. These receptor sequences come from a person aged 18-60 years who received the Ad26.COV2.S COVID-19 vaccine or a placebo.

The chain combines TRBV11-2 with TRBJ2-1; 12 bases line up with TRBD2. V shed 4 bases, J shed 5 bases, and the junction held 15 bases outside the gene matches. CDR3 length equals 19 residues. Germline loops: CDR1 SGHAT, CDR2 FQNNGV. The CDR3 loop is CASSSRPPLAGGLDNEQFF. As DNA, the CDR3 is TGTGCCAGCAGCTCCCGCCCCCCACTAGCGGGGGGATTAGACAATGAGCAGTTCTTC.

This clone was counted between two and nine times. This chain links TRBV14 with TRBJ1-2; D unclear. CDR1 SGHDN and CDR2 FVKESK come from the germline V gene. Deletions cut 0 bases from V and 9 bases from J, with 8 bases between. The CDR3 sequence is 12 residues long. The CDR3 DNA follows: TGTGCCAGCAGCCAAGAAGGGAGGCGCTACACCTTC. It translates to CASSQEGRRYTF. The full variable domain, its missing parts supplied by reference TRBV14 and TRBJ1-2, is EAGVTQFPSHSVIEKGQTVTLRCDPISGHDNLYWYRRVMGKEIKFLLHFVKESKQDESGMPNNRFLAERTGGTYSTLKVQPAELEDSGVYFCASSQEGRRYTFGSGTRLTVV.

The CDR3 spells CAWSVQRVRSPLHF. CDR3 sequence (DNA): TGTGCCTGGAGTGTACAAAGGGTCCGCTCACCCCTCCACTTT. The rearrangement uses TRBV30 and TRBJ1-6; unclear D gene. In germline, CDR1 is GTSNPN, CDR2 SVGIG (reference sequence). The V end was cut by 0 bases, the J end by 10 bases, with 13 bases between. The CDR3 totals 14 residues.

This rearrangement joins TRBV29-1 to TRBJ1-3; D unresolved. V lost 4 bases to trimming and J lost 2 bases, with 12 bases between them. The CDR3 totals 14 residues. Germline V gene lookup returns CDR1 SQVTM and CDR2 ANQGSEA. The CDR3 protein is CSVVMEVPGNTIYF. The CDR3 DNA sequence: TGCAGCGTTGTAATGGAGGTCCCTGGAAACACCATATATTTT.

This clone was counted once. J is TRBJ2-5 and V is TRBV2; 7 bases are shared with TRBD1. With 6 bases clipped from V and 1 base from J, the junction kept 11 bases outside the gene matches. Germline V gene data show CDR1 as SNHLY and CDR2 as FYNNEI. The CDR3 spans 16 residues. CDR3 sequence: CASSGDSARSQETQYF. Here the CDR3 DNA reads TGTGCCAGCAGCGGGGACAGCGCTAGGAGCCAAGAGACCCAGTACTTC.

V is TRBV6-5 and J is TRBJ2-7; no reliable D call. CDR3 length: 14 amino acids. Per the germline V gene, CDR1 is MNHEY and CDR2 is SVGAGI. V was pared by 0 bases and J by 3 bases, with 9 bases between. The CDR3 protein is CASSYSVVGYEQYF. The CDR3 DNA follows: TGTGCCAGCAGTTACTCAGTAGTTGGCTACGAGCAGTACTTC.

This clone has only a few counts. CDR3: CASSLALGQGLGELFF. As DNA, the CDR3 is TGTGCCAGCAGCTTGGCGTTGGGACAGGGGCTCGGGGAGCTGTTTTTT. The chain employs TRBV5-4 and TRBJ2-2; 10 bases fit TRBD1. Germline V lookup: CDR1 SGHNT, CDR2 YYREEE (reference sequence). This CDR3 is built from 16 residues. After removal of 0 bases from V and 7 bases from J, the junction contained 6 bases not matched to a gene.

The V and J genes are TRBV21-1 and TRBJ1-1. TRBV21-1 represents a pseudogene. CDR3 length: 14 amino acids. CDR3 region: CASRAGRVNTEAFF. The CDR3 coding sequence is TGTGCCAGCAGGGCCGGGAGGGTGAACACTGAAGCTTTCTTT.

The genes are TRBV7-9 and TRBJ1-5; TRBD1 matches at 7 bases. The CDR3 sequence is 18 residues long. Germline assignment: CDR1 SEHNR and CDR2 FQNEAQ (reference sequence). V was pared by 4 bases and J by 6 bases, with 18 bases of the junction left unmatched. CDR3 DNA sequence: TGTGCCAGCAGCTCCTGGGACAGAACAAAAGGGGGTAGTCAGCCCCAGCATTTT. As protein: CASSSWDRTKGGSQPQHF.

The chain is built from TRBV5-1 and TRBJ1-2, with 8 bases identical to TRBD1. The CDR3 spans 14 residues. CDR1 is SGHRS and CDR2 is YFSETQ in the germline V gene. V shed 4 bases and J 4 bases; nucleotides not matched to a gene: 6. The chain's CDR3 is CASSNDRGPYGYTF. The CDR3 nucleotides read TGCGCCAGCAGCAACGACAGGGGCCCCTATGGCTACACCTTC. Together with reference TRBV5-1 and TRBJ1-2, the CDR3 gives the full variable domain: KAGVTQTPRYLIKTRGQQVTLSCSPISGHRSVSWYQQTPGQGLQFLFEYFSETQRNKGNFPGRFSGRQFSNSRSEMNVSTLELGDSALYLCASSNDRGPYGYTFGSGTRLTVV.

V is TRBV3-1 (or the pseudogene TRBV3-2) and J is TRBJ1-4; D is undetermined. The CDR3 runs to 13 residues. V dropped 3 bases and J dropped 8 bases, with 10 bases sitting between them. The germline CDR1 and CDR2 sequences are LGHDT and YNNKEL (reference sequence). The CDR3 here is CASSQRIGEKLFF. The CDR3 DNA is TGTGCCAGCAGCCAGCGCATAGGGGAAAAACTGTTTTTT.

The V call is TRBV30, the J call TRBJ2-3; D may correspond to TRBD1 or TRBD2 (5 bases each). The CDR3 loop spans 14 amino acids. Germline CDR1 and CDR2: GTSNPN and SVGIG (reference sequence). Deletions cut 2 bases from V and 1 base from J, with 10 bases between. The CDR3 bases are TGTGCCTGGAGTCACGGGGACGGCACAGATACGCAGTATTTT. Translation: CAWSHGDGTDTQYF.

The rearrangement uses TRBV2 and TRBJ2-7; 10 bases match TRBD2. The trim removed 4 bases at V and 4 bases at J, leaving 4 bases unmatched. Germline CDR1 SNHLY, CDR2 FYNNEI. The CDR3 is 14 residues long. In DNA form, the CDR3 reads TGTGCCAGCAGTGCTGGACTAGCGGAGTACGAGCAGTACTTC. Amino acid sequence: CASSAGLAEYEQYF.

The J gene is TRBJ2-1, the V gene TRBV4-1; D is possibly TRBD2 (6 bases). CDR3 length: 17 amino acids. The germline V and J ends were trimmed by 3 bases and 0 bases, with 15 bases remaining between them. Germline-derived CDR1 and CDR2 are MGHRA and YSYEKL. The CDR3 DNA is TGCGCCAGCAGCCAGGAGGGTAGCCCAGACTCCTACAATGAGCAGTTCTTC. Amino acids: CASSQEGSPDSYNEQFF.

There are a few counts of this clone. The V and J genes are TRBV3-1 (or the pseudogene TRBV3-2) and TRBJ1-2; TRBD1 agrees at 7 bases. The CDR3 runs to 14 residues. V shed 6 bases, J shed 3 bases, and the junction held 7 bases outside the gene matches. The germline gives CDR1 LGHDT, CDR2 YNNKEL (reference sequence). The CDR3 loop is CASRSAQGDYGYTF. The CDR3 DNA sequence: TGTGCCAGCAGGTCGGCCCAGGGGGACTATGGCTACACCTTC.

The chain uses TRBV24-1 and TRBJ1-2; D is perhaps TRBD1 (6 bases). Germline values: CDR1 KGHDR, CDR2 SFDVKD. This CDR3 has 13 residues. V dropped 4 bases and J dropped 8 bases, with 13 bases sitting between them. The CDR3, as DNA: TGTGCCACCAGTGAACGGGCCGGGGGCGGCTACACCTTC. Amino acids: CATSERAGGGYTF.

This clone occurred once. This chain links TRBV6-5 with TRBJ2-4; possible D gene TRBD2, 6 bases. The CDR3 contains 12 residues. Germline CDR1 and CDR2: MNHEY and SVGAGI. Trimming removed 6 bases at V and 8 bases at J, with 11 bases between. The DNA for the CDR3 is TGTGCCAGCAGGGATTCGGGGGACATTCAGTACTTC. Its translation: CASRDSGDIQYF.

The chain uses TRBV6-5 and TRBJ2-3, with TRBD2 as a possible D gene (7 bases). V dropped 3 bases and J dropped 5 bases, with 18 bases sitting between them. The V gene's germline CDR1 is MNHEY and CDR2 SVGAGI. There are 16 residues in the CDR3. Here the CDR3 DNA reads TGTGCCAGCAGTTATGGGTTTCGGGGGGCAGGAGATACGCAGTATTTT. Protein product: CASSYGFRGAGDTQYF.